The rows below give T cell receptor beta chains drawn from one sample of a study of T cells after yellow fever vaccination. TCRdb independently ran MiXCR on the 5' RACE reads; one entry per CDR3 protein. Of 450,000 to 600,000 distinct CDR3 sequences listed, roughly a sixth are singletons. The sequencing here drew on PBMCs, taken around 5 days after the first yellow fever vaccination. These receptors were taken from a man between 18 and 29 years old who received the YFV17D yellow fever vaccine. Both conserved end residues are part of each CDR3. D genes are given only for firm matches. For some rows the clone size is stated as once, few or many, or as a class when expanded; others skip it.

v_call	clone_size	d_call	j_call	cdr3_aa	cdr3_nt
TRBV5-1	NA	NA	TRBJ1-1	CASSHGGVEGTEAFF	TGCGCCAGCAGCCATGGGGGGGTTGAGGGCACTGAAGCTTTCTTT
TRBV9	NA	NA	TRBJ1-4	CASSVGPSNEKLFF	TGTGCCAGCAGCGTAGGTCCGTCTAATGAAAAACTGTTTTTT
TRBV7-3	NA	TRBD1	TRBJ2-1	CASSFPGGEQFF	TGTGCCAGCAGCTTTCCAGGGGGTGAGCAGTTCTTC
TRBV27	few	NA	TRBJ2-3	CASTGLVGPDTQYF	TGTGCCAGCACCGGTCTCGTGGGCCCAGATACGCAGTATTTT
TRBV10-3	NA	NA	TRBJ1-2	CATRSNYGYTF	TGTGCCACGAGGAGTAACTATGGCTACACCTTC
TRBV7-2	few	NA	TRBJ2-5	CASSLVGRRLAETQYF	TGTGCCAGCAGCTTAGTCGGCCGGCGGCTAGCAGAGACCCAGTACTTC
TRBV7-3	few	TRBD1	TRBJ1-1	CASSPQGGLNTEAFF	TGTGCCAGCAGCCCGCAAGGGGGCCTGAACACTGAAGCTTTCTTT
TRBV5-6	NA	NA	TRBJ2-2	CASSRISNTGELFF	TGTGCCAGCAGCCGAATTTCGAACACCGGGGAGCTGTTTTTT
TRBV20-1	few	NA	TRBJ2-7	CSARAPLRLSSYEQYF	TGCAGTGCTAGAGCACCCCTGCGGTTGTCATCCTACGAGCAGTACTTC
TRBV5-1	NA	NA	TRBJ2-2	CASSFLSGNTGELFF	TGCGCCAGCAGCTTTCTTTCTGGGAACACCGGGGAGCTGTTTTTT
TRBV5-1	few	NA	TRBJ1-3	CASSLEASLSGNTIYF	TGCGCCAGCAGCTTGGAGGCCAGCCTCTCTGGAAACACCATATATTTT
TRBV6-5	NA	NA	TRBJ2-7	CASSFAAGGYYEQYF	TGTGCCAGCAGTTTCGCGGCAGGGGGGTACTACGAGCAGTACTTC
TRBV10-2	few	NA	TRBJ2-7	CASSQGGLTSYEQYF	TGCGCCAGCAGTCAGGGTGGACTTACCTCCTACGAGCAGTACTTC
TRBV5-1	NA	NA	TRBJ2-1	CASSLQGGLNEQFF	TGCGCCAGCAGCTTGCAGGGAGGACTCAATGAGCAGTTCTTC
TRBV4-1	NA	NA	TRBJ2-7	CASSQEPVSYEQYF	TGCGCCAGCAGCCAAGAGCCGGTCTCCTACGAGCAGTACTTC
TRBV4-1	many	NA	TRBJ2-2	CASSHGAGPGELFF	TGCGCCAGCAGCCACGGCGCAGGGCCCGGGGAGCTGTTTTTT
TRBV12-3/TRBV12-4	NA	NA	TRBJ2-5	CASSLSHGTQYF	TGTGCCAGCAGTTTATCCCATGGGACCCAGTACTTC
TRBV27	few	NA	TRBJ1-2	CASSLSGAALIDGYTF	TGTGCCAGCAGTTTATCGGGGGCAGCTCTTATCGATGGCTACACCTTC
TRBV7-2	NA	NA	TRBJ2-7	CASSSRGLDEQYF	TGTGCCAGCAGCTCTCGGGGTCTCGACGAGCAGTACTTC
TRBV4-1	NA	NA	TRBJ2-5	CASSQTPLGGAEETQYF	TGCGCCAGCAGCCAAACCCCACTCGGAGGGGCGGAGGAGACCCAGTACTTC
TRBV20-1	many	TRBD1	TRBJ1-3	CSARGTGTGNTIYF	TGCAGTGCTAGAGGGACAGGGACTGGAAACACCATATATTTT
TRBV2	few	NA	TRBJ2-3	CASRASWSTDTQYF	TGTGCCAGCAGGGCGAGTTGGAGCACAGATACGCAGTATTTT
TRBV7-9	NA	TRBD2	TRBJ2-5	CASSLESGGPRGTQYF	TGTGCCAGCAGCTTAGAATCGGGAGGGCCGAGGGGGACCCAGTACTTC
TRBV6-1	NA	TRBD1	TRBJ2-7	CASRNRQGVAYEQYF	TGTGCCAGCAGGAACAGACAGGGGGTCGCCTACGAGCAGTACTTC